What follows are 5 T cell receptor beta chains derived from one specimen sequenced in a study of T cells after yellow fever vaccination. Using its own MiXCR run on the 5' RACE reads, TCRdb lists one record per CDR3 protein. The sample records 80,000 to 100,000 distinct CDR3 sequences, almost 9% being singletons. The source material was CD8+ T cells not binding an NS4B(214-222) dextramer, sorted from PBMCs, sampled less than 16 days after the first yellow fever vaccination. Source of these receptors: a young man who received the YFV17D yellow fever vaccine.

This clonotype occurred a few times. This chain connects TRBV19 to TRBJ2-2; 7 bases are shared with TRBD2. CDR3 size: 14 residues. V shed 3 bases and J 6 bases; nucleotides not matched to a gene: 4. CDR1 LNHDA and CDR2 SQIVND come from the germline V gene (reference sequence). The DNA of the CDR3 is TGTGCCAGTAGTATCCAGGGAGGGGCCGGGGAGCTGTTTTTT. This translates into CASSIQGGAGELFF.

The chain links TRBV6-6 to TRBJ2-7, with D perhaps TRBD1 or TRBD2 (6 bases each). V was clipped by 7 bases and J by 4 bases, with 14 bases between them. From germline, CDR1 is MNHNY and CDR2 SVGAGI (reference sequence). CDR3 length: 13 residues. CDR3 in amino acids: CASTVGAGYEQYF. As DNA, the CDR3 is TGTGCCAGCACGGTGGGGGCGGGGTACGAGCAGTACTTC.

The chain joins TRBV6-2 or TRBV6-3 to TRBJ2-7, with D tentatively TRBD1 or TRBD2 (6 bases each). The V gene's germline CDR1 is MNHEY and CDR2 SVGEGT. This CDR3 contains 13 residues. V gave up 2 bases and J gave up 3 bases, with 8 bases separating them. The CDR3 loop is CASSYGGLYEQYV. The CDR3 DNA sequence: TGTGCCAGCAGTTACGGGGGGCTCTACGAGCAGTACGTC.

The CDR3 bases are TGTGCCAGCAGTTACACGGGGTACAATGAGCAGTTCTTC. This codes for CASSYTGYNEQFF. This chain connects TRBV6-5 to TRBJ2-1; D perhaps matches TRBD2 (5 bases). Between the trimmed V and J ends, which lost 2 bases and 4 bases, there was a span of 6 bases. The CDR3 is 13 amino acids. Germline V gives CDR1 MNHEY, CDR2 SVGAGI.

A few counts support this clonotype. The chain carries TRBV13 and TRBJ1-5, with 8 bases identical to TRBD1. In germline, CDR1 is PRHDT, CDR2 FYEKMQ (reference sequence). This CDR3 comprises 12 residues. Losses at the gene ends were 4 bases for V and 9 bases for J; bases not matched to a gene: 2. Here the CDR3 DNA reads TGTGCCAGCAGCTCAGGGGGCCGGCCCCAGCATTTT. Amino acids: CASSSGGRPQHF.